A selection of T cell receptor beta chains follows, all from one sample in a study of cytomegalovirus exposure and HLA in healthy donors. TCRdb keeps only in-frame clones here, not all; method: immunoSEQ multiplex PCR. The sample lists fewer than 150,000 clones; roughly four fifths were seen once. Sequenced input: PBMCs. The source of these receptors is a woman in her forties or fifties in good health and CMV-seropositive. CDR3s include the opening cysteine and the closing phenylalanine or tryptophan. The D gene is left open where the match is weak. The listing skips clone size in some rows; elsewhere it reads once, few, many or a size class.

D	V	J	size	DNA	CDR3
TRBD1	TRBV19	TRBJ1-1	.	TGTGCCAGTAGTAGGGTTGGGACAGGCCACAGGGTGAACACTGAAGCTTTCTTT	CASSRVGTGHRVNTEAFF
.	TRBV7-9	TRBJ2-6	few	TGTGCCAGCAGCTTAGGCTCGGGGATTGGATCTGGGGCCAACGTCCTGACTTTC	CASSLGSGIGSGANVLTF
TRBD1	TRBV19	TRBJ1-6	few	TGTGCCAGTAGTGTCCGGGACAGGGACCGTAATTCACCCCTCCACTTT	CASSVRDRDRNSPLHF
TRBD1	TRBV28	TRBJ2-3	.	TGTGCCAGCCTTCGGGACAGGAGCACAGATACGCAGTATTTT	CASLRDRSTDTQYF
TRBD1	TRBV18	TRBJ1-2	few	TGTGCCAGCTCACCACGGGTCGCCACAGGGGCCGACGGCTACACCTTC	CASSPRVATGADGYTF
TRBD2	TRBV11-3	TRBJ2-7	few	TGTGCCAGCAGCTTAAAGATAGCGGGGGGCTACGAGCAGTACTTC	CASSLKIAGGYEQYF
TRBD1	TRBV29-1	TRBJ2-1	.	TGCAGCGTTGAATCGGGGACAGGGGGCGATGAGCAGTTCTTC	CSVESGTGGDEQFF
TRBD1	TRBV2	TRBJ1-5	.	TGTGCCAGCAGTCAGGACAGGGCTAGCAATCAGCCCCAGCATTTT	CASSQDRASNQPQHF
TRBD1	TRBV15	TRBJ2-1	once	TGTGCCACCAGGGAACAGGGGGTCCCATACAATGAGCAGTTCTTC	CATREQGVPYNEQFF
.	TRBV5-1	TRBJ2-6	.	TGCGCCAGCAGCTTGGGCCACAACTCTGGGGCCAACGTCCTGACTTTC	CASSLGHNSGANVLTF
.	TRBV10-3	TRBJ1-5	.	TGTGCCATCATTGACTTAAGGGGTCGTCAGCCCCAGCATTTT	CAIIDLRGRQPQHF
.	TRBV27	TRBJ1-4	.	TGTGCCAGCAGTTTAGCGGGGGTATGGGATGAAAAACTGTTTTTT	CASSLAGVWDEKLFF
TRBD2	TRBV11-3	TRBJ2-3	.	TGTGCCAGCTCCCGACTTGGGACTAGCGGGGGATATACGCAGTATTTT	CASSRLGTSGGYTQYF
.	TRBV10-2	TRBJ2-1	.	TGCGCCAGCAGTGAGCAGAACAGATACTACAATGAGCAGTTCTTC	CASSEQNRYYNEQFF
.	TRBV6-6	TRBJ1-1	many	TGTGCCAGCTCATCGGGGGTGAACACTGAAGCTTTCTTT	CASSSGVNTEAFF
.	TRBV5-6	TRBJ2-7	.	TGTGCCAGCAGTTACAGTGGCTACGAGCAGTACTTC	CASSYSGYEQYF
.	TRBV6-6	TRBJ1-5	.	TGTGCCAGCAGTTACTCGACAGACTCCCAGCATTTT	CASSYSTDSQHF
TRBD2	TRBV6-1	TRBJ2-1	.	TGTGCCAGCACTAGCGGCTCCTACAATGAGCAGTTCTTC	CASTSGSYNEQFF
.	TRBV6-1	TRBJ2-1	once	TGTGCCAGCAGTGGCCGGGACTCGAGCTCCTACAATGAGCAGTTCTTC	CASSGRDSSSYNEQFF
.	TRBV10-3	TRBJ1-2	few	TGTGCCATCAGTGATCCCCGACATACAGGGCTGTATGGCTACACCTTC	CAISDPRHTGLYGYTF
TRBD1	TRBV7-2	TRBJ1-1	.	TGTGCCAGCAGCTTAGGGGGACAGGGGACAATTCGCACTGAAGCTTTCTTT	CASSLGGQGTIRTEAFF
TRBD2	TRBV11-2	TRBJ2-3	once	TGTGCCAGCAGCTCCCTAGCGGGCACAGATACGCAGTATTTT	CASSSLAGTDTQYF
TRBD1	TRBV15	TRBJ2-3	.	TGTGCCACCAGCAGAAGTTCCTGGCCGGGACAGGGGGTAGTCACAGATACGCAGTATTTT	CATSRSSWPGQGVVTDTQYF
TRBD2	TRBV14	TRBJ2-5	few	TGTGCCAGCAGCCAGATCGGGACTAGCCTCGCTTGGGAGACCCAGTACTTC	CASSQIGTSLAWETQYF
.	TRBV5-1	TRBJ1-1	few	TGCGCCAGCAGCTTGGGCTGGGGGAGCGCAGGGGCTGAAGCTTTCTTT	CASSLGWGSAGAEAFF
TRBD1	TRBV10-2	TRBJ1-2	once	TGCGCCAGCAGTGAGGACAGGGGGCGCCTAGGCTACACCTTC	CASSEDRGRLGYTF
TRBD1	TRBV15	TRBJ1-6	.	TGTGCCACCACCGCCGACAGGGCCGATTCACCCCTCCACTTT	CATTADRADSPLHF
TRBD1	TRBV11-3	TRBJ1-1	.	TGTGCCAGCAGCCCTAGACAGGGATACACTGAAGCTTTCTTT	CASSPRQGYTEAFF
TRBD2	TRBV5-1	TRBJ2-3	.	TGCGCCAGCAGCTTGGATGGAGCGGGGGGGACAGATACGCAGTATTTT	CASSLDGAGGTDTQYF
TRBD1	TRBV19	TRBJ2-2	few	TGTGCCAGTAGTGTTCAGGGGGCTAGAAACACCGGGGAGCTGTTTTTT	CASSVQGARNTGELFF
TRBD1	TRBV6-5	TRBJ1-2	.	TGTGCCAGCAGTCGGACAGGGGGCTCTAACTATGGCTACACCTTC	CASSRTGGSNYGYTF
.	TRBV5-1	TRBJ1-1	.	TGCGCCAGCAGCTTGACCCAGGGCCGGAACACTGAAGCTTTCTTT	CASSLTQGRNTEAFF
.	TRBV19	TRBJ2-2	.	TGTGCCAGTAGTATTAGTAACTCCGGGGAGCTGTTTTTT	CASSISNSGELFF
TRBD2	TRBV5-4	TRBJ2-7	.	TGTGCCAGCAGTTTGGGGCTAGCGGATGAGCAGTACTTC	CASSLGLADEQYF
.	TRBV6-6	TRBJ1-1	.	TGTGCCAGCCGTCAGGATAGGATGAACACTGAAGCTTTCTTT	CASRQDRMNTEAFF
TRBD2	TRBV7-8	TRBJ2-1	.	TGTGCCAGCAGCTCTCCCCCCACGGGGGGGCCTGGCAATGAGCAGTTCTTC	CASSSPPTGGPGNEQFF
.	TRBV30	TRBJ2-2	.	TGTGCCTGGACCTCCGGAGGGCTCGGGGAGCTGTTTTTT	CAWTSGGLGELFF
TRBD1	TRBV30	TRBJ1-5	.	TGTGCCTGGGAACCGGGACAGGGCCAGCCCCAGCATTTT	CAWEPGQGQPQHF
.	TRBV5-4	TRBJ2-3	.	TGTGCCAGCAGCTTGGCCGGGGAAGGAACAGATACGCAGTATTTT	CASSLAGEGTDTQYF
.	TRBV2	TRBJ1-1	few	TGTGCCAGCCGGAGTGAAGCGAACACTGAAGCTTTCTTT	CASRSEANTEAFF
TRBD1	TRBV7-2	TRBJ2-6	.	TGTGCCAGCAGCTCACAAAACAGGGGGACTGGGGCCAACGTCCTGACTTTC	CASSSQNRGTGANVLTF
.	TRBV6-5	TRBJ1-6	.	TGTGCCAGCAGGGCGGGGGGGGATTCACCCCTCCACTTT	CASRAGGDSPLHF
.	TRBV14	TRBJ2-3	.	TGTGCCAGCAGCCACCCCCCCACAAGCACAGATACGCAGTATTTT	CASSHPPTSTDTQYF
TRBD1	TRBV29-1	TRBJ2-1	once	TGCAGCGTTGAAGGGACAGGGGGAATCAATGAGCAGTTCTTC	CSVEGTGGINEQFF
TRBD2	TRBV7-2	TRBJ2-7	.	TGTGCCAGCAGCTTAGAGGGAGTGGGACTAGCGGGGAAGGAGCAGTACTTC	CASSLEGVGLAGKEQYF
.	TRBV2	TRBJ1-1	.	TGTGCCAGCAGCCTGACAGGGAACACTGAAGCTTTCTTT	CASSLTGNTEAFF
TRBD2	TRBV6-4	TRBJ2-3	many	TGTGCCAGCAGTACAGCAGCGGGGGGGCTAAATACGCAGTATTTT	CASSTAAGGLNTQYF
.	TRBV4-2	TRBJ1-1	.	TGTGCCAGTAAACTCAGGGGCGGGGGCACTGAAGCTTTCTTT	CASKLRGGGTEAFF
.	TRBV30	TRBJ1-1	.	TGTGCCTGCGTCAGGAACACTGAAGCTTTCTTT	CACVRNTEAFF
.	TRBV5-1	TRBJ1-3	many	TGCGCCAGCAGCTTGGACAGCTCTGGAAACACCATATATTTT	CASSLDSSGNTIYF
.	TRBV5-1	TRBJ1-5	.	TGCGCCAGCAGCTTGGAACAGAATCAGCCCCAGCATTTT	CASSLEQNQPQHF
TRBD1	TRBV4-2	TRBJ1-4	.	TGTGCCAGCAGCCAAGAACTCCGGACAGGGGTGGGGACTAATGAAAAACTGTTTTTT	CASSQELRTGVGTNEKLFF
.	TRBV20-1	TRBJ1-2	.	TGCAGTGCTAAAGGGGCTCTCGGCTACACCTTC	CSAKGALGYTF
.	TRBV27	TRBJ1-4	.	TGTGCCAGCAGTTTATTTACAGGGCAGCGTGAAAAACTGTTTTTT	CASSLFTGQREKLFF
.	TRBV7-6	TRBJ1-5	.	TGTGCCAGCAGCCTAGGGACATTTACTAGCAATCAGCCCCAGCATTTT	CASSLGTFTSNQPQHF
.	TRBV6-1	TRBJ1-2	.	TGTGCCAGCAGTGCCACAGCCTCGAACTATGGCTACACCTTC	CASSATASNYGYTF
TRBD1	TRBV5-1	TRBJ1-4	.	TGCGCCCGCAGAGGCTCGGTGTCAGGGGGCGGCGAAAAACTGTTTTTT	CARRGSVSGGGEKLFF
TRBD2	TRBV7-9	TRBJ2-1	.	TGTGCCAGCAGCCGTCGGGGGGATGAGCAGTTCTTC	CASSRRGDEQFF
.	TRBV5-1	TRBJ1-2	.	TGCGCCAGCAGCTTGGCGGAGGAACCGGGCACCTTC	CASSLAEEPGTF
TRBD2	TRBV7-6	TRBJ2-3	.	TGTGCCAGCAGCTTGGGGGCAGCGGGGGGCACAGATACGCAGTATTTT	CASSLGAAGGTDTQYF